The clone carrying this T cell receptor (beta chain) was observed once. Its antigen is undetermined. The CDR3 consists of 15 residues. Per germline, CDR1 MDHEN and CDR2 SYDVKM. V shed 2 bases and J 3 bases; nucleotides not matched to a gene: 5. This specimen comes from a study of T cell responses to AZD1222 COVID-19 vaccine. Study-level background: Second-dose timings of about 4 or about 12 weeks were pooled.

Study outcomes and limitations: Of the AZD1222 recipients, only 5 or 6 were seropositive at baseline. In a largely white British group with more females than males, clonal diversity was possibly underestimated. Spike-specific TCRs gained breadth and depth after people received two AZD1222 doses.

The data were produced by immunoSEQ multiplex PCR, yet TCRdb's version contains in-frame clones alone and is incomplete. Among some 130,000 clones listed, approximately 80% were seen once. The chain joins TRBV28 to TRBJ2-3; 7 positions match TRBD2. The source is an adult in good health. Sequencing used peripheral blood, obtained on day 0 of AZD1222 vaccination. The CDR3 region is CASSLAGVKTDTQYF. The CDR3 DNA sequence: TGTGCCAGCAGTTTAGCGGGGGTGAAGACAGATACGCAGTATTTT.